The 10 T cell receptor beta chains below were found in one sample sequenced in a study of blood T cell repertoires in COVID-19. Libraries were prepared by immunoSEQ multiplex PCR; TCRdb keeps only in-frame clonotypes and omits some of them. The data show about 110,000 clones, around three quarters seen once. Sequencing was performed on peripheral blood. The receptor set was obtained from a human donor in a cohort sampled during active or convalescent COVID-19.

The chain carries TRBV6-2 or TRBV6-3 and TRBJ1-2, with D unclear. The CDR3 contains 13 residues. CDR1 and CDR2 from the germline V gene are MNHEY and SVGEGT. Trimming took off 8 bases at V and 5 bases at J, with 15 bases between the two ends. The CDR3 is CASGRPGQYGYTF. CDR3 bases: TGTGCCAGCGGCCGGCCAGGCCAATATGGCTACACCTTC.

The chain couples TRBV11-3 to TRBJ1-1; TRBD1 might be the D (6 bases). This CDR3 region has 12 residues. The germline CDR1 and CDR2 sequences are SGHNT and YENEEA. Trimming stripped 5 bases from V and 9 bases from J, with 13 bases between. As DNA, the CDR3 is TGTGCCAGCAGCCCTGGACAGACACAAGCTTTCTTT. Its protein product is CASSPGQTQAFF.

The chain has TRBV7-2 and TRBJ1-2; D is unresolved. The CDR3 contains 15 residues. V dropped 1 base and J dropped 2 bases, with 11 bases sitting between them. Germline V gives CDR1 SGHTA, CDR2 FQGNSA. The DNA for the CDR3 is TGTGCCAGCAGCTTAGAGGGAGGCCTAAACTATGGCTACACCTTC. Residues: CASSLEGGLNYGYTF.

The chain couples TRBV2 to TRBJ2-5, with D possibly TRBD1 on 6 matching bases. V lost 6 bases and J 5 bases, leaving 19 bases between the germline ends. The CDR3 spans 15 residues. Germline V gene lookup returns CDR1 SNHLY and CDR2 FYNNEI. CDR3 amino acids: CASSVTGIVRETQYF. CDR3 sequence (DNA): TGTGCCAGCAGCGTAACAGGGATAGTTAGGGAGACCCAGTACTTC.

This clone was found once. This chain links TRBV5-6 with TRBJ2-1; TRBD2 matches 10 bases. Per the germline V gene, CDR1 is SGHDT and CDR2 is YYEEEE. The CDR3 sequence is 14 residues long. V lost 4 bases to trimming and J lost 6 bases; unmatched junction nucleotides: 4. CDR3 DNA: TGTGCCAGCAGCCGCGGACTAGCGGCCAATGAGCAGTTCTTC. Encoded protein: CASSRGLAANEQFF.

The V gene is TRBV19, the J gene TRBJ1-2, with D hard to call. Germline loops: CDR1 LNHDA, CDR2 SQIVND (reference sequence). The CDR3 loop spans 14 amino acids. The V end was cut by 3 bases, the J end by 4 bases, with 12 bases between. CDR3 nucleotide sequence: TGTGCCAGTAGTATCCTGACGGGATTCTATGGCTACACCTTC. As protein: CASSILTGFYGYTF.

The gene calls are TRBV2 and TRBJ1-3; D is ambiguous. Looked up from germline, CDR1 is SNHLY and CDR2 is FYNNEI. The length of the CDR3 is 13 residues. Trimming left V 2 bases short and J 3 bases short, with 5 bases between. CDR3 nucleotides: TGTGCCAGCAGTGAAAGAGGTGGAAACACCATATATTTT. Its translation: CASSERGGNTIYF.

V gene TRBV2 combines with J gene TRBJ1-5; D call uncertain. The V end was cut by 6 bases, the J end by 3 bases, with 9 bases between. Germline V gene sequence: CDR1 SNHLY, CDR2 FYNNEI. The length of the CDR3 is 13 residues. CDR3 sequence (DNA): TGTGCCAGCAGCGCGGGCCTCAATCAGCCCCAGCATTTT. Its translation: CASSAGLNQPQHF.

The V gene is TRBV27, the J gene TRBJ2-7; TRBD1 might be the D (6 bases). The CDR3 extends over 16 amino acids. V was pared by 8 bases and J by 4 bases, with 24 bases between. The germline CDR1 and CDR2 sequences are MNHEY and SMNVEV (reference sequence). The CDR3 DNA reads TGTGCCAGCTCGTCAACCTACGGGACACTAATTTACGAGCAGTACTTC. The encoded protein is CASSSTYGTLIYEQYF.

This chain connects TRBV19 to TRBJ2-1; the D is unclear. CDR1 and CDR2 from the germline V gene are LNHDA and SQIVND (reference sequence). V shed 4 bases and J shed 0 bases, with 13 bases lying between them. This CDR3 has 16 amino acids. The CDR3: CASSTNAFSSYNEQFF. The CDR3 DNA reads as TGTGCCAGTAGTACAAACGCGTTTAGCTCCTACAATGAGCAGTTCTTC.